There are many counts of the clone carrying this T cell receptor beta chain. Its cognate antigen is unknown. This entry is derived from a study of T cell repertoires in cytomegalovirus infection. Study-level findings and limits: Dominant in the ex vivo response were TCR beta clonotypes restricted by HLA-C and specific for CMV.

TCRdb redid the calling of the reads with MiXCR, one entry per CDR3 protein. The top ten hold roughly 16% of the sample, which has approximately 250,000 distinct CDR3 sequences, roughly 9% seen once. The trim removed 0 bases at V and 1 base at J, leaving 1 base unmatched. Germline values: CDR1 SGHTA, CDR2 FQGNSA. The CDR3 extends over 17 amino acids. The chain joins TRBV7-2 to TRBJ2-6; 9 nucleotides line up with TRBD1. This receptor was obtained from a human donor in good health (CMV status not recorded). Some clones in this sample may be carry-over from other donors' samples. The material sequenced was PBMCs. The DNA for the CDR3 is TGTGCCAGCAGCTTAGCAGGGACAGGGTCTGGGGCCAACGTCCTGACTTTC. Amino acid sequence: CASSLAGTGSGANVLTF.